This T cell receptor beta chain was obtained from a study of blood T cell repertoires in COVID-19. CDR3 length: 14 residues. The V end was cut by 0 bases, the J end by 0 bases, with 6 bases between. Germline-derived CDR1 and CDR2 are SGHRS and YFSETQ. TCRdb's table, derived via immunoSEQ multiplex PCR, lists solely in-frame clones and lacks some. The repertoire holds fewer than 120,000 clones, about 79% seen once, with 16% in the top ten. This sequence originates from an elderly woman with active or convalescent COVID-19. Sequencing was done on a sample of peripheral blood. The chain carries TRBV5-1 and TRBJ1-1, with D perhaps matching TRBD1 (5 bases). CDR3 residues: CASSLDRMNTEAFF. CDR3 DNA: TGCGCCAGCAGCTTGGACAGGATGAACACTGAAGCTTTCTTT.